The subject of this entry is one T cell receptor (beta chain). The CDR3 length is 18 residues. Germline V gene sequence: CDR1 MNHEY, CDR2 SMNVEV (reference sequence). With 3 bases clipped from V and 8 bases from J, the junction kept 16 bases outside the gene matches. The record originates from a study of tumor-infiltrating lymphocytes in localized non-small cell lung cancer. The assay was immunoSEQ multiplex PCR, and TCRdb's table has in-frame clones only and misses some. The top ten clones hold around a tenth of a sample with 9,500 to 10,000 clones, 60% to 80% of them seen once. This TCR was recovered from a human donor with non-small cell lung cancer. The sequenced material came from lung tumor tissue. The rearrangement joins TRBV27 to TRBJ2-1, with 10 bases that match TRBD2. Here the CDR3 reads CASSFIVPSGRARDEQFF. CDR3 bases: TGTGCCAGCAGTTTTATAGTCCCCAGCGGGAGGGCCAGGGATGAGCAGTTCTTC.